The sequence of this T cell receptor (beta chain) was determined in a study of T cell repertoires in aging, cancer and after chemotherapy. TRB rearrangements spanning V, D and J were amplified using mixed TRB-A/B primers. A single record per CDR3 protein comes from TCRdb applying MiXCR to the multiplex PCR reads. The sample yields approximately 9,700 distinct CDR3 sequences, around 40% seen once. Peripheral blood genomic DNA, not sorted cells or RNA, was the template. This CDR3 region has 15 residues. Germline V gene data show CDR1 as MNHEY and CDR2 as SVGEGT. Trimming removed 7 bases at V and 0 bases at J, with 16 bases between.

Material: blood. V usage is TRBV6-2 or TRBV6-3 and J usage is TRBJ2-7; tentative D call: TRBD1 (6 bases). This receptor was identified in a human donor in good health. The CDR3 spells CASTTARTVSYEQYF. The CDR3 nucleotides read TGTGCCAGCACCACGGCCCGGACAGTCTCCTACGAGCAGTACTTC.